This TCR beta chain was sequenced during a study of T cell responses to AZD1222 COVID-19 vaccine. Sequenced by immunoSEQ multiplex PCR; TCRdb stores in-frame clones only, minus some. The profile shows 240,000 or so clones, 90% to 95% of them singletons. This CDR3 is 16 amino acids long. The chain joins TRBV12-2 to TRBJ1-6. TRBV12-2 is an annotated pseudogene. The sequence derives from an adult in good health. The material sequenced was peripheral blood, taken on day 0 of AZD1222 vaccination. The CDR3 loop reads CASRLRELSYNSPLHF. The DNA for the CDR3 is TGTGCAAGTCGCTTAAGGGAGCTCTCCTATAATTCACCCCTCCACTTT.